This T cell receptor beta chain came from a study of T-cell reconstitution after alpha-beta-depleted transplantation in children. The CDR3 contains 11 residues. Trimming cost V 4 bases and J 5 bases, with 6 bases left between them. Germline loops: CDR1 SEHNR, CDR2 FQNEAQ (reference sequence). Unique molecular identifiers were used to barcode this TCRbeta library. TCRdb fed the PCR reads into MiXCR, producing one record per CDR3 protein. Of about 610,000 distinct CDR3 sequences in the sample, under 12% were seen once. This chain connects TRBV7-9 to TRBJ2-7; D is unresolved. This receptor was taken from a human donor who donated a stem cell graft to a child with acute myeloid leukemia. The source material was PBMCs from the stem cell graft donor, sampled from the stem cell graft. CDR3 residues: CASSSAHEQYF. The CDR3 DNA reads TGTGCCAGCAGCTCCGCCCACGAGCAGTACTTC. Full variable domain (remainder filled in from reference TRBV7-9 and TRBJ2-7): DTGVSQNPRHKITKRGQNVTFRCDPISEHNRLYWYRQTLGQGPEFLTYFQNEAQLEKSRLLSDRFSAERPKGSFSTLEIQRTEQGDSAMYLCASSSAHEQYFGPGTRLTVT.